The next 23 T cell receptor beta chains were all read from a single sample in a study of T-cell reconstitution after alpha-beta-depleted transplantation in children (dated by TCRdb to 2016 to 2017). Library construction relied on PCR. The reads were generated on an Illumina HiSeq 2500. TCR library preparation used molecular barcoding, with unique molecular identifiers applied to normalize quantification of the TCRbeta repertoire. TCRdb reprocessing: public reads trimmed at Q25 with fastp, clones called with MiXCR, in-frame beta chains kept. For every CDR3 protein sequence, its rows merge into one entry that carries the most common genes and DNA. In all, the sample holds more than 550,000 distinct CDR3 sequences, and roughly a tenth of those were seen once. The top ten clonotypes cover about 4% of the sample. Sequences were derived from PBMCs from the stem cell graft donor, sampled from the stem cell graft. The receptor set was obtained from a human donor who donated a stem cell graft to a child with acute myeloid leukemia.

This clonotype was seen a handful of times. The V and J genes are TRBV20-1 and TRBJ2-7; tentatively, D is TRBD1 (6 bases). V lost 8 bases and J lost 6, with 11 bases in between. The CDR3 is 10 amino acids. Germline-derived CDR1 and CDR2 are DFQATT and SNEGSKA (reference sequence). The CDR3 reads CSPNRAEQYF. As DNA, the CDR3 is TGCAGTCCTAACAGGGCCGAGCAGTACTTC.

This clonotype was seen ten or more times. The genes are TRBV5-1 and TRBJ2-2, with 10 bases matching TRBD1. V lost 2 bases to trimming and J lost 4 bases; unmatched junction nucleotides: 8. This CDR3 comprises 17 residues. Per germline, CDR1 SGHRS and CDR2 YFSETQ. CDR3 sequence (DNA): TGCGCCAGCAGCTTCCGGGACAGGGGAGGTGGCACCGGGGAGCTGTTTTTT. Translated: CASSFRDRGGGTGELFF.

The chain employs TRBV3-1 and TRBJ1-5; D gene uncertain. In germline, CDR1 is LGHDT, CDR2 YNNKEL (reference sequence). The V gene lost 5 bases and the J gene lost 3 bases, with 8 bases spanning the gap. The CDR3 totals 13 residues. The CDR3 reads CASSFALNQPQHF. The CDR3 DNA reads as TGTGCCAGCAGCTTCGCCCTCAATCAGCCCCAGCATTTT.

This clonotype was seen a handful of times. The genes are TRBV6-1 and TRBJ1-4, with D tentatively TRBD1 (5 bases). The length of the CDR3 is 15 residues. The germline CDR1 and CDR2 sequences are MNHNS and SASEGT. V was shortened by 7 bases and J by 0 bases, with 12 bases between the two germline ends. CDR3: CASNRDGATNEKLFF. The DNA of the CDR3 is TGTGCCAGCAATCGGGACGGAGCAACTAATGAAAAACTGTTTTTT.

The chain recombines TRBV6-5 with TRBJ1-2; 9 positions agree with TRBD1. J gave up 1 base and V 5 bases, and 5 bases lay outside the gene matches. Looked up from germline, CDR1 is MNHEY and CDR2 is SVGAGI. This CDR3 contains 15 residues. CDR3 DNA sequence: TGTGCCAGCAGTAACAGGGGGCGGGTTAACTATGGCTACACCTTC. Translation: CASSNRGRVNYGYTF.

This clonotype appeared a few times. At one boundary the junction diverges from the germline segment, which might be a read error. The CDR3 region is CASSSGFPDTQYF. DNA for the CDR3: TGTGCTAGCAGTTCAGGGTTTCCAGATACGCAGTATTTT. This chain links TRBV7-7 with TRBJ2-3; possibly TRBD1 for D (5 bases). CDR3 length equals 13 residues. Per germline, CDR1 SSHAT and CDR2 FNYEAQ (reference sequence).

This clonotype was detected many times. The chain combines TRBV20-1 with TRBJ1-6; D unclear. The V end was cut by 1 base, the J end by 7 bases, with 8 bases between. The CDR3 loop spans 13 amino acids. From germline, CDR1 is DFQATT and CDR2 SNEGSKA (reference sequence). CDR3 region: CSARGPENSPLHF. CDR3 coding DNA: TGCAGTGCTAGAGGGCCAGAGAATTCACCCCTCCACTTT.

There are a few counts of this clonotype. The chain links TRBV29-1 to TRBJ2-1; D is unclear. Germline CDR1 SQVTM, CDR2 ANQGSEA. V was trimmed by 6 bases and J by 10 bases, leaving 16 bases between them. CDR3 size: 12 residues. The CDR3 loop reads CSVWHSDREQFF. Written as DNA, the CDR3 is TGCAGCGTGTGGCACTCCGACCGGGAGCAGTTCTTC.

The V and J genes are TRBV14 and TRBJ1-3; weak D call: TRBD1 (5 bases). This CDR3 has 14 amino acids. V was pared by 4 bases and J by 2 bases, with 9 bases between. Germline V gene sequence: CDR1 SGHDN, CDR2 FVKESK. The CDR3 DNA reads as TGTGCCAGCAGCCCTCAGGGAACTGGAAACACCATATATTTT. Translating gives CASSPQGTGNTIYF.

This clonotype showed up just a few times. The CDR3 spells CATGPQGVSPSGNTIYF. The CDR3 region has the DNA TGTGCCACCGGACCACAGGGGGTCAGCCCCTCTGGAAACACCATATATTTT. V usage is TRBV10-3 and J usage is TRBJ1-3; TRBD1 agrees at 8 bases. The trim removed 10 bases at V and 0 bases at J, leaving 14 bases unmatched. Per germline, CDR1 ENHRY and CDR2 SYGVKD. The CDR3 runs to 17 residues.

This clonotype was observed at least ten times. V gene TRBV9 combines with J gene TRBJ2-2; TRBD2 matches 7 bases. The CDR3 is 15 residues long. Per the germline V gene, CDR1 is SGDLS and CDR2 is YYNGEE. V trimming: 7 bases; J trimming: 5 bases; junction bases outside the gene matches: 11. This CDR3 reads CASHSGRAGTGELFF. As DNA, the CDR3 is TGTGCCAGCCACTCGGGGAGGGCAGGAACCGGGGAGCTGTTTTTT.

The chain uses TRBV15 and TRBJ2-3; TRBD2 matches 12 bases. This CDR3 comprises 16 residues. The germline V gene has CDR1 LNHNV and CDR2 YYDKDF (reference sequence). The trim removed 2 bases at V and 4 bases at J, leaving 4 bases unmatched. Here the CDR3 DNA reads TGTGCCACCAGCAGACCGGGACTAGCGGGCCCAGATACGCAGTATTTT. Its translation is CATSRPGLAGPDTQYF.

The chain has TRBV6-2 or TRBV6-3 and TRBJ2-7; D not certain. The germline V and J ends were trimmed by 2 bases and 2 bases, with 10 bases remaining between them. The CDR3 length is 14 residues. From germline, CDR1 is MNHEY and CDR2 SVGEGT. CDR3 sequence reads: CASSYPEKTYEQYF. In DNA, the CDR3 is TGTGCCAGCAGTTACCCCGAGAAAACCTACGAGCAGTACTTC.

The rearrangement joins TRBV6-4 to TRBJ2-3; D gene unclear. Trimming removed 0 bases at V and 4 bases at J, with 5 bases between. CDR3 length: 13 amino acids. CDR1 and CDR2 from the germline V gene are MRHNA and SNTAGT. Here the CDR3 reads CASSDSWADTQYF. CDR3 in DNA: TGTGCCAGCAGTGACTCGTGGGCAGATACGCAGTATTTT.

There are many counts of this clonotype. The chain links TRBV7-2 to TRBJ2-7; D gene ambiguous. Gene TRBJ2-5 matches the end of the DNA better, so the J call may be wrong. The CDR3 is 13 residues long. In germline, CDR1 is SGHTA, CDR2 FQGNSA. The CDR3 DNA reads TGTGCCAGCAGCCTTACGGGTGTCGGGACCCAGTACTTC. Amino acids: CASSLTGVGTQYF.

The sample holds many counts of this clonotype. The CDR3 DNA sequence: TGTGCCAGCAGTTTATCGGACAGAGTTGGTGGCGAGCAGTACTTC. It specifies CASSLSDRVGGEQYF. The chain links TRBV27 to TRBJ2-7, with D perhaps matching TRBD1 (6 bases). CDR1 and CDR2 from the germline V gene are MNHEY and SMNVEV (reference sequence). The CDR3 is 15 residues long. Trimming stripped 0 bases from V and 6 bases from J, with 15 bases between.

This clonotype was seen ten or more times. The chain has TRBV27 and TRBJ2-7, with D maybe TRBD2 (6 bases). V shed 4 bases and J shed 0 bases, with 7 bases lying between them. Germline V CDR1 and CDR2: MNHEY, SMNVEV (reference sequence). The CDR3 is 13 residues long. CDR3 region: CASSSGDSYEQYF. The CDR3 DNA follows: TGTGCCAGCAGTTCGGGGGACTCCTACGAGCAGTACTTC.

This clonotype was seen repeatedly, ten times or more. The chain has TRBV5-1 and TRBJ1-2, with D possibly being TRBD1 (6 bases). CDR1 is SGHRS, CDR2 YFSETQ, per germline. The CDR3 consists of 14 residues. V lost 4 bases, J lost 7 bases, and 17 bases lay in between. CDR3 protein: CASSPAGAEGGYTF. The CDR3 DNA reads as TGCGCCAGCAGCCCAGCGGGGGCCGAGGGTGGCTACACCTTC.

The CDR3 sequence: CASSQVGQGNTEAFF. The CDR3 DNA reads TGCGCCAGCAGCCAAGTAGGACAGGGAAACACTGAAGCTTTCTTT. J is TRBJ1-1 and V is TRBV4-3, with TRBD1 identical over 8 bases. J was trimmed by 2 bases and V by 1 base; bases with no gene match: 3. This CDR3 contains 15 residues. The germline V gene encodes CDR1 LGHNA and CDR2 YSLEER.

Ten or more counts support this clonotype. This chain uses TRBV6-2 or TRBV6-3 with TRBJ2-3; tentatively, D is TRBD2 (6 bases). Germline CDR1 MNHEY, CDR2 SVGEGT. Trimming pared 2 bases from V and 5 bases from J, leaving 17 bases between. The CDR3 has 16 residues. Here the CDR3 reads CASSYGLEGRGDTQYF. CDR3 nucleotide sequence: TGTGCCAGCAGTTACGGTCTGGAGGGCCGAGGAGATACGCAGTATTTT.

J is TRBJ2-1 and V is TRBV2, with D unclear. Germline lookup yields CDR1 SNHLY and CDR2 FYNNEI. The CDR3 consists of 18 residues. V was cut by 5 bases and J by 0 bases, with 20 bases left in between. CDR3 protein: CASSPRFRAPSSYNEQFF. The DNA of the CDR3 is TGTGCCAGCAGTCCCCGTTTTAGGGCCCCCAGCTCCTACAATGAGCAGTTCTTC. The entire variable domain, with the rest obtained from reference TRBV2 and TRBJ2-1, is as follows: EPEVTQTPSHQVTQMGQEVILRCVPISNHLYFYWYRQILGQKVEFLVSFYNNEISEKSEIFDDQFSVERPDGSNFTLKIRSTKLEDSAMYFCASSPRFRAPSSYNEQFFGPGTRLTVL.

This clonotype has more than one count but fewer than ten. CDR3 residues: CASSLYREGGPLHF. DNA of the CDR3: TGTGCCAGCAGTCTATACAGGGAGGGGGGACCCCTCCACTTT. The V call is TRBV25-1, the J call TRBJ1-6, with a tentative D call TRBD1 (6 bases). The CDR3 has 14 residues. The V gene lost 5 bases and the J gene lost 12 bases, with 17 bases spanning the gap. Germline CDR1 MGHDK, CDR2 SYGVNS.

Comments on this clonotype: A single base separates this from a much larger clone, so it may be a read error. CDR3 protein: CSAWDLGSSYNSPLHF. The CDR3 region has the DNA TGCAGTGCTTGGGACCTGGGGAGCTCCTATAATTCACCCCTCCACTTT. The chain combines TRBV20-1 with TRBJ1-6, with D possibly matching TRBD1 (5 bases). V was shortened by 5 bases and J by 0 bases, with 14 bases between the two germline ends. Germline CDR1 DFQATT, CDR2 SNEGSKA (reference sequence). The CDR3 extends over 16 amino acids.